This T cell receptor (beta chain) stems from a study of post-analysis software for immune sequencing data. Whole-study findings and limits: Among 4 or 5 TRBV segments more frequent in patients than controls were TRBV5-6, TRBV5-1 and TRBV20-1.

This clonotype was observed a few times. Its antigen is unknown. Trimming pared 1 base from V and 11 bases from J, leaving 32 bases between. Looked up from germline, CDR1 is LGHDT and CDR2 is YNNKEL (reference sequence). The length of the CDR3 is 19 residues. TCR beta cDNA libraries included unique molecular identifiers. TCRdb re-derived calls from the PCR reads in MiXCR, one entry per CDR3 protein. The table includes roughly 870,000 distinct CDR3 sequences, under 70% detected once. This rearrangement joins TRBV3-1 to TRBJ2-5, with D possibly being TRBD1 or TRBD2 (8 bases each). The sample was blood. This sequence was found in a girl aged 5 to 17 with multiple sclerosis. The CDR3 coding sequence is TGTGCCAGCAGCCAAGGGTTGGCCAGGGGGCGGGGGGACTACAATGAGCAGTACTTC. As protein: CASSQGLARGRGDYNEQYF.